One and the same sample provided the 4 T cell receptor beta chains below, sequenced in a study of T cell changes during pregnancy in multiple sclerosis. Some clones are missing from TCRdb's copy, which holds only in-frame ones; the method was immunoSEQ multiplex PCR. The data contain some 80,000 clones, roughly 90% of them singletons. The specimen comprised peripheral blood, sampled in the first trimester of pregnancy. These receptors came from a female donor in good health, enrolled as a control in a pregnancy study.

The CDR3 spells CASSFLSGETQYF. CDR3 bases: TGTGCCAGCAGCTTTCTCAGCGGAGAGACCCAGTACTTC. The rearrangement links TRBV7-2 to TRBJ2-5; maybe TRBD2 (5 bases). The CDR3 is made up of 13 amino acids. CDR1 SGHTA and CDR2 FQGNSA come from the germline V gene. V was pared by 3 bases and J by 4 bases, with 9 bases between.

The chain joins TRBV7-2 to TRBJ2-5, with D maybe TRBD1 (6 bases). V shed 8 bases and J shed 6 bases, with 16 bases lying between them. CDR3 length: 13 residues. Germline V CDR1 and CDR2: SGHTA, FQGNSA. This chain's CDR3 is CASSSGGAKTQYF. The CDR3 coding sequence is TGTGCCAGCTCATCTGGGGGCGCTAAGACCCAGTACTTC.

The chain carries TRBV9 and TRBJ1-1; 10 bases line up with TRBD1. Germline V gene data show CDR1 as SGDLS and CDR2 as YYNGEE. V dropped 3 bases and J dropped 2; count of bases not matched to a gene: 4. CDR3 size: 15 residues. The CDR3 here is CASSGRDRGNTEAFF. The CDR3 DNA sequence: TGTGCCAGCAGCGGCAGGGACAGGGGAAACACTGAAGCTTTCTTT.

This rearrangement joins TRBV7-7 to TRBJ2-7; 11 nucleotides match TRBD1. After removal of 3 bases from V and 1 base from J, the junction contained 2 bases not matched to a gene. The CDR3 is made up of 15 amino acids. CDR1 and CDR2 (germline): SSHAT, FNYEAQ (reference sequence). CDR3 residues: CASSFGTGGSYEQYF. DNA for the CDR3: TGTGCCAGCAGCTTCGGGACAGGGGGTTCCTACGAGCAGTACTTC. The whole variable domain, remainder taken from reference TRBV7-7 and TRBJ2-7, is GAGVSQSPRYKVTKRGQDVTLRCDPISSHATLYWYQQALGQGPEFLTYFNYEAQPDKSGLPSDRFSAERPEGSISTLTIQRTEQRDSAMYRCASSFGTGGSYEQYFGPGTRLTVT.